Presented here are 20 T cell receptor beta chains from one specimen sequenced in a study of blood T cell repertoires in COVID-19. Only in-frame clones appear in the TCRdb table, and some are missing; sequencing was by immunoSEQ multiplex PCR. The repertoire holds around 53,000 clones, with 77% as singletons. Sequencing was performed on peripheral blood. These receptors were taken from a man in his 70s with active or convalescent COVID-19.

The chain is built from TRBV7-9 and TRBJ1-1; D is perhaps TRBD1 (6 bases). V dropped 5 bases and J dropped 1 base, with 11 bases sitting between them. Germline V gene data show CDR1 as SEHNR and CDR2 as FQNEAQ (reference sequence). The CDR3 loop spans 14 amino acids. CDR3 in DNA: TGTGCCAGCAGCCCGGACAGAAAGAACACTGAAGCTTTCTTT. Its translation: CASSPDRKNTEAFF.

The rearrangement joins TRBV7-9 to TRBJ1-2; the D gene is possibly TRBD1 (5 bases). The V end lost 4 bases, the J end lost 6 bases, and 15 bases lay between the germline ends. Germline V gene data show CDR1 as SEHNR and CDR2 as FQNEAQ (reference sequence). The CDR3 is 14 amino acids. Here the CDR3 DNA reads TGTGCCAGCAGCTCCCAAGGGACTGGGAATGGCTACACCTTC. The encoded protein is CASSSQGTGNGYTF.

Here the CDR3 DNA reads TGTGCCAGCAGCTTAGCCCCCCCACTAGCGGGAGGGCCCGACGAGCAGTACTTC. It is translated as CASSLAPPLAGGPDEQYF. The chain carries TRBV7-2 and TRBJ2-7, with 13 bases that match TRBD2. The CDR3 is made up of 18 amino acids. The ends lost 0 bases at V and 5 bases at J; junction bases unmatched: 10. Germline values: CDR1 SGHTA, CDR2 FQGNSA.

V usage is TRBV7-8 and J usage is TRBJ2-5; 7 bases are a match to TRBD2. This CDR3 has 15 amino acids. Trimming cost V 1 base and J 4 bases; bases outside gene matches: 6. The germline V gene encodes CDR1 SGHVS and CDR2 FQNEAQ. The CDR3 coding sequence is TGTGCCAGCAGCTTAGTGGGGCGGGAGAGAGAGACCCAGTACTTC. Amino acids: CASSLVGRERETQYF.

The chain recombines TRBV4-3 with TRBJ1-2, with 8 positions matching TRBD1. In germline, CDR1 is LGHNA, CDR2 YSLEER. V shed 4 bases and J 4 bases; nucleotides not matched to a gene: 5. The CDR3 has 14 amino acids. The CDR3 reads CASSLRQGSYGYTF. In DNA form, the CDR3 reads TGCGCCAGCAGCCTTAGACAGGGGAGCTATGGCTACACCTTC.

The chain carries TRBV28 and TRBJ1-4; the D is unclear. Germline loops: CDR1 MDHEN, CDR2 SYDVKM. CDR3 length: 12 amino acids. The V end was cut by 4 bases, the J end by 7 bases, with 7 bases between. The CDR3 reads CASSSQIEKLFF. DNA for the CDR3: TGTGCCAGCAGTTCTCAGATTGAAAAACTGTTTTTT. The full variable domain, in which reference TRBV28 and TRBJ1-4 provide the parts outside the CDR3, is DVKVTQSSRYLVKRTGEKVFLECVQDMDHENMFWYRQDPGLGLRLIYFSYDVKMKEKGDIPEGYSVSREKKERFSLILESASTNQTSMYLCASSSQIEKLFFGSGTQLSVL.

This chain joins TRBV7-6 and TRBJ1-2; 11 bases fit TRBD1. The CDR3 consists of 15 residues. Germline CDR1 SGHVS, CDR2 FNYEAQ. With 5 bases clipped from V and 4 bases from J, the junction kept 6 bases outside the gene matches. In nucleotides, the CDR3 is TGTGCCAGCAGCCTTGGACAGGGGGCCTCCTATGGCTACACCTTC. Protein: CASSLGQGASYGYTF.

The chain is built from TRBV6-2 or TRBV6-3 and TRBJ1-2, with 7 bases that match TRBD1. CDR3 size: 14 residues. Germline CDR1 is MNHEY and CDR2 is SVGEGT. Losses at the gene ends were 4 bases for V and 4 bases for J; bases not matched to a gene: 6. The CDR3 region has the DNA TGTGCCAGCAGTTCCCGACAGGGAACCTATGGCTACACCTTC. Protein: CASSSRQGTYGYTF.

This clone was seen only once. The chain recombines TRBV4-1 with TRBJ2-1; 9 nucleotides align to TRBD2. V trimming: 4 bases; J trimming: 10 bases; junction bases outside the gene matches: 14. Per the germline V gene, CDR1 is MGHRA and CDR2 is YSYEKL. This CDR3 contains 16 residues. Written as DNA, the CDR3 is TGCGCCAGCAGCCCCTTGTACAGCGGGGGGCTAAAGGAGCAGTTCTTC. Protein: CASSPLYSGGLKEQFF.

The chain links TRBV18 to TRBJ2-2, with TRBD2 as a possible D gene (6 bases). Germline V gene sequence: CDR1 KGHSH, CDR2 LQKENI. V lost 6 bases, J lost 6 bases, and 11 bases lay in between. The CDR3 has 13 amino acids. The CDR3 bases are TGTGCCAGCTCGCGGACTAACCCCGGGGAGCTGTTTTTT. Protein sequence: CASSRTNPGELFF.

The gene calls are TRBV2 and TRBJ2-1, with 14 bases lining up with TRBD2. The CDR3 consists of 16 residues. The V and J ends lost 5 bases and 7 bases, in that order; junction bases with no gene match: 7. CDR1 is SNHLY and CDR2 is FYNNEI in the germline V gene. The CDR3: CASSRLAGGPGNEQFF. CDR3 nucleotide sequence: TGTGCCAGCAGTCGACTAGCGGGAGGGCCTGGGAATGAGCAGTTCTTC.

Only a few counts were recorded for this clone. V gene TRBV28 combines with J gene TRBJ1-2, with D possibly matching TRBD1 (5 bases). CDR1 and CDR2 from the germline V gene are MDHEN and SYDVKM. The CDR3 is made up of 14 amino acids. V was clipped by 8 bases and J by 4 bases, with 17 bases between them. The CDR3 coding sequence is TGTGCCAGCTTCCTCGGGCAGGGCTTCTATGGCTACACCTTC. Translated, it gives CASFLGQGFYGYTF.

In DNA, the CDR3 is TGCGCCAGCAGCTCACGACAGGGGGTGAACACTGAAGCTTTCTTT. Residues: CASSSRQGVNTEAFF. The chain is built from TRBV5-1 and TRBJ1-1; 9 bases line up with TRBD1. V dropped 3 bases and J dropped 0; count of bases not matched to a gene: 3. Per the germline V gene, CDR1 is SGHRS and CDR2 is YFSETQ. The CDR3 covers 15 residues.

This clone was recorded once. V gene TRBV3-1 (or the pseudogene TRBV3-2) combines with J gene TRBJ2-5, with D tentatively TRBD2 (7 bases). The germline V gene encodes CDR1 LGHDT and CDR2 YNNKEL (reference sequence). V lost 6 bases and J 1 base, leaving 21 bases between the germline ends. The CDR3 runs 17 residues. CDR3 nucleotide sequence: TGTGCCAGCAGTAACCAGGGCGGGGGCCTGTTCCAAGAGACCCAGTACTTC. This sequence encodes CASSNQGGGLFQETQYF.

This clone has just one count. The rearrangement joins TRBV4-2 to TRBJ2-3, with D possibly TRBD2 on 6 matching bases. The CDR3 extends over 15 amino acids. Germline V lookup: CDR1 LGHNA, CDR2 YNFKEQ. Trimming took 0 bases from V and 3 from J, leaving 10 bases between them. The CDR3 loop is CASSQEWGGTDTQYF. CDR3 DNA: TGTGCCAGCAGCCAAGAATGGGGAGGAACAGATACGCAGTATTTT.

This clone occurred once. The chain joins TRBV7-9 to TRBJ2-3; 8 nucleotides align to TRBD1. The germline V gene encodes CDR1 SEHNR and CDR2 FQNEAQ (reference sequence). V shed 4 bases and J 5 bases; nucleotides not matched to a gene: 8. The CDR3 contains 15 residues. CDR3 sequence reads: CASSSGTGVVDTQYF. The CDR3 DNA is TGTGCCAGCAGCTCGGGGACAGGTGTAGTAGATACGCAGTATTTT.

The rearrangement uses TRBV27 and TRBJ2-6, with a possible D match to TRBD2 (6 bases). Trimming removed 5 bases at V and 2 bases at J, with 13 bases between. Germline V CDR1 and CDR2: MNHEY, SMNVEV (reference sequence). CDR3 length: 16 residues. The CDR3, as DNA: TGTGCCAGCAGTCCCTTGGGGGGTACTGGGGCCAACGTCCTGACTTTC. This sequence encodes CASSPLGGTGANVLTF.

This clone was observed a few times. The genes are TRBV27 and TRBJ1-1; D remains ambiguous. The V end lost 2 bases, the J end lost 3 bases, and 10 bases lay between the germline ends. Germline CDR1 is MNHEY and CDR2 is SMNVEV (reference sequence). CDR3 length: 14 amino acids. The CDR3 is CASSLMGPHTEAFF. In nucleotides, the CDR3 is TGTGCCAGCAGTTTAATGGGCCCCCACACTGAAGCTTTCTTT.

This clone showed up just a few times. The rearrangement uses TRBV6-5 and TRBJ1-1; 7 nucleotides align to TRBD1. Germline CDR1 and CDR2: MNHEY and SVGAGI. The CDR3 has 13 residues. The V gene end was trimmed by 8 bases and the J gene end by 6 bases; junction bases not matched to a gene: 9. CDR3 sequence (DNA): TGTGCCAGCTGGCGAGACAGGGCTCCTGAAGCTTTCTTT. Amino acids: CASWRDRAPEAFF.

This rearrangement joins TRBV24-1 to TRBJ1-3, with 7 nucleotides matching TRBD1. V dropped 9 bases and J dropped 8; count of bases not matched to a gene: 9. Germline values: CDR1 KGHDR, CDR2 SFDVKD. The CDR3 extends over 13 amino acids. The CDR3 nucleotides are TGTGCCACCGGGCCAGGGGGTTCGGACACCATATATTTT. As protein: CATGPGGSDTIYF.